These T cell receptor beta chains were read from a single sample in a study of shared clonotypes between healthy human individuals. Sequencing was performed with immunoSEQ multiplex PCR; in TCRdb, only in-frame clones are kept and a portion is missing. The profile covers about 340,000 clones, with less than 75% appearing a single time and about 10% taken by the ten largest. Sample: memory CD4+ T cells sorted from blood. The receptors here all came from a man younger than 40 in good health. CDR3s include the opening cysteine and the closing phenylalanine or tryptophan. Fields, in order: J gene, clone size, V gene, D gene, CDR3 protein, CDR3 DNA. The D gene is left open where the match is weak. Only some rows state a clone size, as once, few, many or a class for expanded clones.

TRBJ2-7,.,TRBV11-3,.,CASSQRGKEQYF,TGTGCCAGCAGCCAGAGGGGGAAGGAGCAGTACTTC
TRBJ2-7,.,TRBV11-2,.,CASSAWGGVAEQYF,TGTGCCAGCAGCGCGTGGGGCGGGGTGGCCGAGCAGTACTTC
TRBJ2-1,.,TRBV7-8,TRBD2,CASRSGRARNEQFF,TGTGCCAGCAGGAGCGGGAGGGCCCGGAATGAGCAGTTCTTC
TRBJ2-3,.,TRBV5-6,.,CASRDLLKPNTQYF,TGTGCCAGCCGAGATCTACTCAAACCCAATACGCAGTATTTT
TRBJ2-2,.,TRBV5-1,TRBD2,CASSSLADRTGELFF,TGCGCCAGCAGCTCACTAGCGGATCGCACCGGGGAGCTGTTTTTT
TRBJ1-1,.,TRBV11-2,.,CASSLTEVVTEAFF,TGTGCCAGCAGCTTGACAGAGGTTGTCACTGAAGCTTTCTTT
TRBJ2-7,many,TRBV7-9,TRBD2,CASSNLAGMGLYEQYF,TGTGCCAGCAGCAACCTAGCGGGAATGGGACTCTACGAGCAGTACTTC
TRBJ2-2,.,TRBV11-3,.,CASSRDSGGTNTGELFF,TGTGCCAGCAGCAGAGACAGCGGTGGGACGAACACCGGGGAGCTGTTTTTT
TRBJ1-2,.,TRBV5-1,.,CASSLDRRNYGYTF,TGCGCCAGCAGCTTGGACAGACGGAACTATGGCTACACCTTC
TRBJ1-4,.,TRBV4-2,TRBD1,CASSRGTGDLGSEKLFF,TGTGCCAGCAGCCGGGGGACAGGGGATTTAGGAAGTGAAAAACTGTTTTTT
TRBJ2-1,.,TRBV7-9,TRBD2,CASSLGLAGDPRSYNEQFF,TGTGCCAGCAGCTTAGGGCTAGCGGGAGACCCCCGCTCCTACAATGAGCAGTTCTTC
TRBJ2-1,few,TRBV5-4,TRBD2,CASSRGSTYNEQFF,TGTGCCAGCAGCCGCGGGAGTACTTACAATGAGCAGTTCTTC
TRBJ1-2,.,TRBV9,.,CASSPDRREYGYTF,TGTGCCAGCAGCCCAGATAGACGGGAATATGGCTACACCTTC
TRBJ2-2,.,TRBV5-4,TRBD2,CASSQSPAGASGELFF,TGTGCCAGCAGCCAAAGCCCAGCGGGAGCATCCGGGGAGCTGTTTTTT
TRBJ2-5,few,TRBV5-1,.,CASSLGASQETQYF,TGCGCCAGCAGCTTGGGAGCTAGCCAAGAGACCCAGTACTTC
TRBJ1-2,.,TRBV4-2,.,CASSQERSSNYGYTF,TGTGCCAGCAGCCAAGAAAGAAGCTCTAACTATGGCTACACCTTC